This entry concerns a single T cell receptor beta chain. The antigen is unknown. Germline V CDR1 and CDR2: MNHEY, SVGEGT. The CDR3 is made up of 16 amino acids. V shed 6 bases and J 0 bases; nucleotides not matched to a gene: 10. The data belong to a study of T-cell memory formation after mild COVID-19. Notes on the study in general: The study detected some responding clones in pre-infection memory, suggesting cross-reactive memory joined. Largely, contracting CD4+ clones fell within CM and EM, and contracting CD8+ clones within EMRA.

5'RACE, which relied on constant-segment primers, yielded TCR alpha and TCR beta cDNA libraries carrying sample barcodes and UMIs. Each CDR3 protein is one row after TCRdb ran MiXCR on the 5' RACE reads. This table holds 500,000 to 600,000 distinct CDR3 sequences, about a sixth found once. V and J are TRBV6-2 or TRBV6-3 and TRBJ1-2; 7 nucleotides align to TRBD1. The receptor was derived from an adult woman who had mild COVID-19 (a few samples of this study predate the infection). Cell type and time point are not known. Sequenced input: PBMCs or a T cell subset sorted from them (not recorded which). DNA of the CDR3: TGTGCCAGCAGCTACCCAGGGACAGCAGCTAACTATGGCTACACCTTC. This translates into CASSYPGTAANYGYTF.